These 21 T cell receptor beta chains share one sample of origin, sequenced in a study of OX40 agonist ivuxolimab in advanced cancers. Generated by immunoSEQ multiplex PCR, the TCRdb table keeps only in-frame clones and is missing some. The sample records about 62,000 clones, roughly 90% being singletons. The specimen comprised CD4+ or CD8+ T cells sorted from blood, sampled in a trial of the OX40 agonist ivuxolimab. The receptors shown here come from an adult with an advanced solid tumor such as melanoma, head and neck, liver or kidney cancer.

The count of this clone is one. This chain uses TRBV10-3 with TRBJ2-5; no reliable D call. The germline V gene encodes CDR1 ENHRY and CDR2 SYGVKD. Deletions cut 3 bases from V and 2 bases from J, with 7 bases between. The CDR3 has 13 residues. The CDR3: CAISDFEQETQYF. CDR3 nucleotide sequence: TGTGCCATCAGTGATTTTGAGCAAGAGACCCAGTACTTC.

The gene calls are TRBV6-1 and TRBJ1-2, with 11 positions matching TRBD1. The CDR3 extends over 12 amino acids. Germline values: CDR1 MNHNS, CDR2 SASEGT. The ends lost 5 bases at V and 9 bases at J; junction bases unmatched: 2. Written as DNA, the CDR3 is TGTGCCAGCAGTAGGACAGGGGGCAGCTACACCTTC. Translated: CASSRTGGSYTF.

The rearrangement links TRBV6-1 to TRBJ1-6; D remains ambiguous. Per the germline V gene, CDR1 is MNHNS and CDR2 is SASEGT. The CDR3 extends over 14 amino acids. Trimming left V 10 bases short and J 0 bases short, with 10 bases between. The CDR3 loop reads CATPPGSYNSPLHF. In DNA form, the CDR3 reads TGTGCCACCCCCCCCGGCTCCTATAATTCACCCCTCCACTTT.

The chain employs TRBV6-6 and TRBJ1-1; TRBD1 agrees at 8 bases. Looked up from germline, CDR1 is MNHNY and CDR2 is SVGAGI (reference sequence). This CDR3 region has 16 residues. V dropped 6 bases and J dropped 5; count of bases not matched to a gene: 14. The CDR3 protein is CASSSGGAGVDTEAFF. Here the CDR3 DNA reads TGTGCCAGCAGCTCAGGGGGCGCCGGAGTAGATACTGAAGCTTTCTTT.

This clone was seen once. The chain employs TRBV15 and TRBJ2-7, with 13 bases fitting TRBD2. There are 17 residues in the CDR3. Germline trimming cut 5 bases from V and 3 bases from J; bases unmatched to any gene: 10. Germline V gene lookup returns CDR1 LNHNV and CDR2 YYDKDF (reference sequence). CDR3 protein: CATSRTSGSKGGYEQYF. DNA of the CDR3: TGTGCCACCAGCCGGACTAGCGGGAGCAAGGGGGGCTACGAGCAGTACTTC.

This clone has more than one count but fewer than ten. The chain links TRBV18 to TRBJ1-5, with D maybe TRBD1 (5 bases). V lost 3 bases, J lost 7 bases, and 16 bases lay in between. CDR1 and CDR2 (germline): KGHSH, LQKENI. This CDR3 is built from 15 residues. CDR3 bases: TGTGCCAGCTCACCCCAGCAGGGCTCCAAGCAGCCCCAGCATTTT. It translates to CASSPQQGSKQPQHF. The full variable domain, with the rest looked up from reference TRBV18 and TRBJ1-5, is NAGVMQNPRHLVRRRGQEARLRCSPMKGHSHVYWYRQLPEEGLKFMVYLQKENIIDESGMPKERFSAEFPKEGPSILRIQQVVRGDSAAYFCASSPQQGSKQPQHFGDGTRLSIL.

The CDR3 protein is CASRPRTRYTDTQYF. The CDR3 DNA is TGTGCAAGTCGCCCCCGGACTAGATACACAGATACGCAGTATTTT. V and J are TRBV12-2 and TRBJ2-3; TRBD2 is the table's D call and was not checked against the DNA. TRBV12-2 is termed a pseudogene. CDR3 size: 15 residues.

V usage is TRBV27 and J usage is TRBJ2-3; 13 nucleotides line up with TRBD2. The CDR3 is made up of 18 amino acids. CDR1 is MNHEY and CDR2 is SMNVEV in the germline V gene (reference sequence). J lost 0 bases, V lost 5 bases, and 8 bases had no gene match. The CDR3 DNA reads as TGTGCCAGCAGTCCCAGGACTAGCGGGAGTCAGAGCACAGATACGCAGTATTTT. This codes for CASSPRTSGSQSTDTQYF.

The V gene is TRBV5-5, the J gene TRBJ1-3, with a tentative D call TRBD1 (5 bases). The CDR3 is made up of 13 amino acids. Trimming removed 2 bases from V and 3 bases from J, with 6 bases in between. The germline gives CDR1 SGHKS, CDR2 YYEKEE (reference sequence). The CDR3 DNA reads TGTGCCAGCAGCTTTAGGGGTGGAAACACCATATATTTT. It yields the protein CASSFRGGNTIYF.

The J gene is TRBJ2-2, the V gene TRBV6-5; D is perhaps TRBD1 or TRBD2 (5 bases each). The CDR3 length is 16 residues. The germline gives CDR1 MNHEY, CDR2 SVGAGI. V was pared by 4 bases and J by 2 bases, with 14 bases between. In nucleotides, the CDR3 is TGTGCCAGCAGTTCTAGATCCGGGACCAACACCGGGGAGCTGTTTTTT. Protein: CASSSRSGTNTGELFF.

The chain carries TRBV5-4 and TRBJ2-3; D gene unclear. Germline loops: CDR1 SGHNT, CDR2 YYREEE (reference sequence). Trimming shortened V by 4 bases and J by 0 bases, and 15 bases separated the two germline ends. The CDR3 has 16 amino acids. The CDR3 DNA reads as TGTGCCAGCAGCGGGAACCCACTATTTAGCACAGATACGCAGTATTTT. Its protein product is CASSGNPLFSTDTQYF.

The chain is built from TRBV6-5 and TRBJ1-5; D is perhaps TRBD1 (5 bases). The CDR3 is 13 residues long. V gave up 1 base and J gave up 5 bases, with 6 bases separating them. Germline lookup yields CDR1 MNHEY and CDR2 SVGAGI. In DNA, the CDR3 is TGTGCCAGCAGTTACTTGGGGGATCAGCCCCAGCATTTT. It specifies CASSYLGDQPQHF.

This rearrangement joins TRBV19 to TRBJ2-6, with D hard to call. The ends were cut back, 4 bases at V and 0 bases at J, with 7 bases in the middle. The germline V gene has CDR1 LNHDA and CDR2 SQIVND (reference sequence). The CDR3 sequence is 15 residues long. CDR3 region: CASSKGFSGANVLTF. CDR3 coding DNA: TGTGCCAGTAGTAAAGGTTTCTCTGGGGCCAACGTCCTGACTTTC.

The chain joins TRBV5-6 to TRBJ1-5, with 9 bases lining up with TRBD1. Germline V gene sequence: CDR1 SGHDT, CDR2 YYEEEE. This CDR3 contains 16 residues. J lost 1 base, V lost 3 bases, and 5 bases had no gene match. As DNA, the CDR3 is TGTGCCAGCAGCTACCAACAGGGGGCGAGCAATCAGCCCCAGCATTTT. Its translation is CASSYQQGASNQPQHF.

The V call is TRBV30, the J call TRBJ2-1; 9 bases are shared with TRBD2. The CDR3 is 13 residues long. V gave up 1 base and J gave up 9 bases; unmatched junction bases: 4. In germline, CDR1 is GTSNPN, CDR2 SVGIG (reference sequence). The CDR3 spells CAWSARGGLEQFF. The CDR3 nucleotides are TGTGCCTGGAGTGCGCGGGGGGGCCTTGAGCAGTTCTTC.

This chain connects TRBV9 to TRBJ2-1; 12 bases match TRBD2. The ends lost 3 bases at V and 9 bases at J; junction bases unmatched: 7. CDR3 length: 15 residues. Germline CDR1 SGDLS, CDR2 YYNGEE. This chain's CDR3 is CASSATSGSGSEQFF. Written as DNA, the CDR3 is TGTGCCAGCAGCGCGACTAGCGGGAGCGGTAGTGAGCAGTTCTTC.

The chain has TRBV6-6 and TRBJ1-1; no firm D call. V lost 2 bases and J 6 bases, leaving 10 bases between the germline ends. Germline V gives CDR1 MNHNY, CDR2 SVGAGI (reference sequence). There are 13 residues in the CDR3. CDR3 in amino acids: CASSYAADPEAFF. The CDR3, as DNA: TGTGCCAGCAGTTACGCAGCGGATCCTGAAGCTTTCTTT.

The chain uses TRBV5-4 and TRBJ2-7, with a tentative D call TRBD1 (5 bases). Germline V gene lookup returns CDR1 SGHNT and CDR2 YYREEE (reference sequence). CDR3 length equals 15 residues. The V end lost 4 bases, the J end lost 1 base, and 15 bases lay between the germline ends. The CDR3 loop is CASSQGRQPSYEQYF. CDR3 nucleotide sequence: TGTGCCAGCAGCCAGGGTAGGCAACCATCCTACGAGCAGTACTTC. Full variable domain (outside the CDR3, taken from reference TRBV5-4 and TRBJ2-7): ETGVTQSPTHLIKTRGQQVTLRCSSQSGHNTVSWYQQALGQGPQFIFQYYREEENGRGNFPPRFSGLQFPNYSSELNVNALELDDSALYLCASSQGRQPSYEQYFGPGTRLTVT.

As concerns this clone: Other nucleotide sequences from this sample produce the same CDR3. The chain couples TRBV18 to TRBJ1-5, with TRBD1 as a possible D gene (5 bases). V shed 3 bases and J shed 1 base, with 7 bases lying between them. The CDR3 has 14 residues. Germline assignment: CDR1 KGHSH and CDR2 LQKENI. In nucleotides, the CDR3 is TGTGCCAGCTCACCGGGGCAGAGCAATCAGCCCCAGCATTTT. Translation: CASSPGQSNQPQHF.

V and J are TRBV7-6 and TRBJ2-1, with D possibly being TRBD1 (5 bases). Per the germline V gene, CDR1 is SGHVS and CDR2 is FNYEAQ. V lost 2 bases, J lost 1 base, and 9 bases lay in between. This CDR3 has 15 residues. The CDR3 reads CASSLQGISYNEQFF. The CDR3 nucleotides are TGTGCCAGCAGCTTACAGGGAATATCCTACAATGAGCAGTTCTTC.

V and J are TRBV7-3 and TRBJ2-7, with TRBD2 matching over 7 bases. The CDR3 extends over 16 amino acids. Per germline, CDR1 SGHTA and CDR2 FQGTGA. V lost 5 bases and J lost 4; bases outside the gene matches: 14. CDR3 sequence: CASSPLTSGGLYEQYF. CDR3 bases: TGTGCCAGCAGCCCCTTAACATCGGGAGGATTATACGAGCAGTACTTC.